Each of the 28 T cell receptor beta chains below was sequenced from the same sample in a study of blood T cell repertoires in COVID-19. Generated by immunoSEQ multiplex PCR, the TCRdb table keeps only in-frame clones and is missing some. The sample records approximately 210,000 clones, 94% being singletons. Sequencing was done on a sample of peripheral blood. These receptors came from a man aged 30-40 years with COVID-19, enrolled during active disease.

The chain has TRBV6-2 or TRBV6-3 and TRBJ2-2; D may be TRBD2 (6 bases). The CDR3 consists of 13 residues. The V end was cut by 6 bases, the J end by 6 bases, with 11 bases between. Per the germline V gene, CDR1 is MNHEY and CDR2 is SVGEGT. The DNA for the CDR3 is TGTGCCAGCAGCCAGCTAGCGTCCGGGGAGCTGTTTTTT. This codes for CASSQLASGELFF.

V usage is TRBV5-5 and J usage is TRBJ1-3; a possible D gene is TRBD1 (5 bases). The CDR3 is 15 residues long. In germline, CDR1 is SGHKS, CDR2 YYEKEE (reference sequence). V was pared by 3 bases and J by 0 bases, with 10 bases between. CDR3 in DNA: TGTGCCAGCAGCTCGGATCAGGGCTCTGGAAACACCATATATTTT. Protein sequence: CASSSDQGSGNTIYF.

The CDR3 DNA sequence: TGTGCCAGCAGCACCCGGACAGTCTCCTACGAGCAGTACTTC. Translating gives CASSTRTVSYEQYF. The rearrangement links TRBV13 to TRBJ2-7; TRBD1 might be the D (6 bases). The CDR3 runs to 14 residues. Per the germline V gene, CDR1 is PRHDT and CDR2 is FYEKMQ (reference sequence). V shed 5 bases and J shed 0 bases, with 11 bases lying between them.

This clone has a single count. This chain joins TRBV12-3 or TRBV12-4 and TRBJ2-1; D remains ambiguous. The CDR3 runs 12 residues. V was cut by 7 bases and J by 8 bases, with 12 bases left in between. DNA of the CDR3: TGTGCCAGCAACTTAGTATCCCATGAGCAGTTCTTC. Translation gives CASNLVSHEQFF.

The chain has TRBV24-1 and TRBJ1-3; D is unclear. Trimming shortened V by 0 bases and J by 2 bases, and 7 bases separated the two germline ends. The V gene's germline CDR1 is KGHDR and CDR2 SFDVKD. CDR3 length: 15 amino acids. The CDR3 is CATSDLVGTGNTIYF. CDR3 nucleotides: TGTGCCACCAGTGATTTGGTCGGGACTGGAAACACCATATATTTT.

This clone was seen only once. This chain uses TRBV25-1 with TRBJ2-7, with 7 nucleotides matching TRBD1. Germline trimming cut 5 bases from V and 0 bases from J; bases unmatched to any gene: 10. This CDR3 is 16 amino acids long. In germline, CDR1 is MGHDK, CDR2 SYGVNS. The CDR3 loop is CASSPEGALFSYEQYF. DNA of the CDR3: TGTGCCAGCAGTCCCGAGGGGGCACTCTTCTCCTACGAGCAGTACTTC.

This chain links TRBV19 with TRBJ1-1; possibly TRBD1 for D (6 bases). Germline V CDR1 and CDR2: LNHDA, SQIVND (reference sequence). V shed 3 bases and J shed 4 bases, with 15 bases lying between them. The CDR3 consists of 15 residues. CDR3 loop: CASSIRGTRITEAFF. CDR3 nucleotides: TGTGCCAGTAGTATTAGGGGGACAAGGATCACTGAAGCTTTCTTT.

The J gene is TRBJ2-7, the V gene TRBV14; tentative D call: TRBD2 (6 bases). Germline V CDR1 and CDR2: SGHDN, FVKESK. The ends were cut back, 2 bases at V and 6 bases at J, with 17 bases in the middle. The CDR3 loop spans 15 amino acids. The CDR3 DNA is TGTGCCAGCAGCCAATGGAGGGTTGGAACGGGCGAGCAGTACTTC. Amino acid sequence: CASSQWRVGTGEQYF.

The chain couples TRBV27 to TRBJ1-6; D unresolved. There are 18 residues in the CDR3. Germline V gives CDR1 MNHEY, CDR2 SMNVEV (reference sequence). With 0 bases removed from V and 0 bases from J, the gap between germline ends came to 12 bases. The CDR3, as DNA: TGTGCCAGCAGTTTATCCGAGACTCATAGCTCCTATAATTCACCCCTCCACTTT. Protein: CASSLSETHSSYNSPLHF.

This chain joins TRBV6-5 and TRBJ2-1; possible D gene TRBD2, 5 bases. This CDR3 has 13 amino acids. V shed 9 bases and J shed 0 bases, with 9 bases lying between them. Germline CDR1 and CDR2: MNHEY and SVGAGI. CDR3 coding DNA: TGTGCCAGTGAAGGGAGCTCCTACAATGAGCAGTTCTTC. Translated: CASEGSSYNEQFF.

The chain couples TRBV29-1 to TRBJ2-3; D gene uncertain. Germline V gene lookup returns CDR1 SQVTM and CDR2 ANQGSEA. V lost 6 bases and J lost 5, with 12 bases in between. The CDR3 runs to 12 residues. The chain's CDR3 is CSVSTAGDTQYF. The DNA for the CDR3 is TGCAGCGTCTCAACCGCCGGAGATACGCAGTATTTT.

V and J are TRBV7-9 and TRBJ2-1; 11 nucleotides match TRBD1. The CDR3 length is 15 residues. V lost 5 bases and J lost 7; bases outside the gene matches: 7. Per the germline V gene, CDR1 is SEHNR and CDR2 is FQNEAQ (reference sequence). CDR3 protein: CASSHFRDRGNEQFF. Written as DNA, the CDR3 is TGTGCCAGCAGCCATTTCAGGGACAGGGGGAATGAGCAGTTCTTC.

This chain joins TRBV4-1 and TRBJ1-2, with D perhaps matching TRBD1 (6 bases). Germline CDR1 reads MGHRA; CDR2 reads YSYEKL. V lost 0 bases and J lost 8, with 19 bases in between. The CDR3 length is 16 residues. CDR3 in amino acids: CASSQESGTGKRGYTF. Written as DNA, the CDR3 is TGCGCCAGCAGCCAAGAAAGCGGTACAGGGAAGCGGGGCTACACCTTC.

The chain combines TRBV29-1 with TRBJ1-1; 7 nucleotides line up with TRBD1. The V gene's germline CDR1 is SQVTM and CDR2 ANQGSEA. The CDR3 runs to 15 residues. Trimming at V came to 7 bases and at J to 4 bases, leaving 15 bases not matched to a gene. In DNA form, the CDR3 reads TGCAGCGCCAAACCGACAGGGTTAGGAAGCACTGAAGCTTTCTTT. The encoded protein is CSAKPTGLGSTEAFF.

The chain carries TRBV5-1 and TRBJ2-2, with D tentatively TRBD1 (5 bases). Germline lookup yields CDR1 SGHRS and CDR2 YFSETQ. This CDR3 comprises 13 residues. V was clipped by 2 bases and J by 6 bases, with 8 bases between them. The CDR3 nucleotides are TGCGCCAGCAGCTTAGGGGATTCCGGGGAGCTGTTTTTT. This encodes CASSLGDSGELFF.

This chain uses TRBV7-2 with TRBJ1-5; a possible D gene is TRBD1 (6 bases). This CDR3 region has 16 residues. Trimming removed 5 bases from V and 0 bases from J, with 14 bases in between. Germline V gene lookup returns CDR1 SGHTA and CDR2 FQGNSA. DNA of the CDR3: TGTGCCAGCAGCCCGGACAGAGATTATAGCAATCAGCCCCAGCATTTT. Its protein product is CASSPDRDYSNQPQHF.

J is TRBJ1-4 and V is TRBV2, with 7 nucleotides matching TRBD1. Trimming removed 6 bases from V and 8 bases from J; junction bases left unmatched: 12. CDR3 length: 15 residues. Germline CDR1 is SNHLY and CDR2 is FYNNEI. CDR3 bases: TGTGCCAGCAGGAGGGTGACAGGGCAACTCGAAAAACTGTTTTTT. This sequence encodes CASRRVTGQLEKLFF.

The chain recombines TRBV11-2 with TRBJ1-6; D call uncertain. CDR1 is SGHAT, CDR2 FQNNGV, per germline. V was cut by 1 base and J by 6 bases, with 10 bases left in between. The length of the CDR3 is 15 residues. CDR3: CASSLVAGSNSPLHF. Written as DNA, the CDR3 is TGTGCCAGCAGCTTAGTGGCGGGTAGTAATTCACCCCTCCACTTT.

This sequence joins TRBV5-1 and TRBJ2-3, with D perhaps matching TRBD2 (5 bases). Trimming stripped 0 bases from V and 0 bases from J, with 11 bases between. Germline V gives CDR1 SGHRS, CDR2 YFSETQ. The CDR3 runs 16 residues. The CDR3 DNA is TGCGCCAGCAGCTTGGATGGGCGGGTTAGCACAGATACGCAGTATTTT. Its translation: CASSLDGRVSTDTQYF.

CDR3 sequence: CASSLARDTGPKNIQYF. CDR3 coding DNA: TGCGCCAGCAGCTTGGCCCGGGACACCGGACCCAAAAACATTCAGTACTTC. The rearrangement joins TRBV5-1 to TRBJ2-4; D may be TRBD1 (6 bases). Trimming took 0 bases from V and 2 from J, leaving 15 bases between them. This CDR3 spans 17 amino acids. The germline gives CDR1 SGHRS, CDR2 YFSETQ.

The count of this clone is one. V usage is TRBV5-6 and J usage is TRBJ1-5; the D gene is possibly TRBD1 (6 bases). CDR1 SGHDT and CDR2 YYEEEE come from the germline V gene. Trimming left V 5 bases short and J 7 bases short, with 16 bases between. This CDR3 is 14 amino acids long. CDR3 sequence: CASRRRQGNQPQHF. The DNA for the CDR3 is TGTGCCAGCAGACGTCGGCAGGGGAACCAGCCCCAGCATTTT. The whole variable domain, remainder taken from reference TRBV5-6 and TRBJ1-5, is DAGVTQSPTHLIKTRGQQVTLRCSPKSGHDTVSWYQQALGQGPQFIFQYYEEEERQRGNFPDRFSGHQFPNYSSELNVNALLLGDSALYLCASRRRQGNQPQHFGDGTRLSIL.

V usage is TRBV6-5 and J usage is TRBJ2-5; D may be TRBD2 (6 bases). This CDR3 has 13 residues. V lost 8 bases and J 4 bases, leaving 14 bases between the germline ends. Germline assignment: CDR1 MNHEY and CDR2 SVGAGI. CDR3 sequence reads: CASAEGVVETQYF. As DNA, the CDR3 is TGTGCCAGCGCGGAGGGCGTCGTAGAGACCCAGTACTTC.

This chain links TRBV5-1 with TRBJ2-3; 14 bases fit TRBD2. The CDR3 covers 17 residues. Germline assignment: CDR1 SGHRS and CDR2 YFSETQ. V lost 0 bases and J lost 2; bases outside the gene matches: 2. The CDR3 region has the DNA TGCGCCAGCAGCTTGGCGGGACTAGCGGGGGACACAGATACGCAGTATTTT. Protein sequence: CASSLAGLAGDTDTQYF. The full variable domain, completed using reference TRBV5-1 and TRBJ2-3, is KAGVTQTPRYLIKTRGQQVTLSCSPISGHRSVSWYQQTPGQGLQFLFEYFSETQRNKGNFPGRFSGRQFSNSRSEMNVSTLELGDSALYLCASSLAGLAGDTDTQYFGPGTRLTVL.

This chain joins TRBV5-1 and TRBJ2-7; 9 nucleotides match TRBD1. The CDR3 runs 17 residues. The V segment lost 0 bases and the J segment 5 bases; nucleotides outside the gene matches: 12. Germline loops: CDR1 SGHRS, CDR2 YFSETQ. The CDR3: CASSLGGQGPIGDEQYF. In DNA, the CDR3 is TGCGCCAGCAGCTTGGGGGGACAGGGCCCGATAGGAGACGAGCAGTACTTC.

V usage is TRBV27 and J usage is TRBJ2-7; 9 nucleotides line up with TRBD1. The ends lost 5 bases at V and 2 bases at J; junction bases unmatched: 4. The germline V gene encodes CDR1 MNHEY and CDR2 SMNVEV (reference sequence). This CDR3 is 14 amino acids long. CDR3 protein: CASSARQGAYEQYF. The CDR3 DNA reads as TGTGCCAGCAGTGCCCGACAGGGGGCCTACGAGCAGTACTTC.

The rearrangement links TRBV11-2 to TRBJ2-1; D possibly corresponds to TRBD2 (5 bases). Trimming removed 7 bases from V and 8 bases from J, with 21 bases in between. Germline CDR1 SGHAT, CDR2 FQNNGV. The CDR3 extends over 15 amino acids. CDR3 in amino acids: CASTPGPGVWDEQFF. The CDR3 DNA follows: TGTGCCAGCACCCCCGGTCCCGGGGTCTGGGATGAGCAGTTCTTC.

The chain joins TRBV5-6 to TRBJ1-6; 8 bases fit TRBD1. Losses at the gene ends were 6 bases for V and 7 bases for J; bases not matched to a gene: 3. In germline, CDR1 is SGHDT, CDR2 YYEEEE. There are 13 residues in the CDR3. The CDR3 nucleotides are TGTGCCAGCAACGGACAGGGAAATTCACCCCTCCACTTT. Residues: CASNGQGNSPLHF.

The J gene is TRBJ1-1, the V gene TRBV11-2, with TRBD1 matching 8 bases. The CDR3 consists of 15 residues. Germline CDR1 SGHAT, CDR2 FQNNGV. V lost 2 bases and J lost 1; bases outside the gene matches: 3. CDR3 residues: CASSLNTGGNTEAFF. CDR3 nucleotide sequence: TGTGCCAGCAGCTTAAACACAGGGGGGAACACTGAAGCTTTCTTT.